The source of this T cell receptor (beta chain) is a study of cytomegalovirus exposure and HLA in healthy donors. Study context: It was reported in a later analysis that the same platform had been used for the approximately 120 validation repertoires as for the 550 to 750 first-cohort repertoires. Study outcomes and limitations: In vitro data verified three CMV-associated chains as specific for CMV antigens.

The table came from immunoSEQ multiplex PCR; TCRdb's copy has only in-frame clones and leaves some out. The data hold around 300,000 clones, with roughly 87% observed a single time. Comment on this clone: Its antigen is undetermined.

The J segment lost 6 bases and the V segment lost 6 bases, leaving 4 bases of the junction unmatched. The CDR3 loop spans 12 amino acids. The germline gives CDR1 SNHLY, CDR2 FYNNEI. What was sequenced was PBMCs. This TCR was recovered from a woman under 40 in good health and CMV-seropositive. The J gene is TRBJ1-2, the V gene TRBV2; TRBD1 aligns across 7 bases. The CDR3 is CASRGTADGYTF. CDR3 bases: TGTGCCAGCAGGGGGACAGCGGATGGCTACACCTTC.